This T cell receptor (beta chain) was found in a study of T cells after yellow fever vaccination (dated 2019 in TCRdb). Describing the broader study: The SMART-Seq v4 Ultra Low Input RNA kit was used to prepare libraries from fractions with low cell numbers. Bulk TCR alpha and beta repertoires were sequenced longitudinally to track T-cell clones before and after primary and booster YFV17D yellow fever vaccination. Blood was drawn at multiple timepoints before and after primary and secondary immunization, with bulk PBMC replicates and cell subsets isolated. Two healthy male donors made up the cohort, one aged 18 to 29 years and the other aged 30 to 39 years. The investigation overall reported the following: Because the study included only a couple of donors, the extent to which the findings can be generalized is limited. Because abundant contaminating clonotypes from the bulk population could be contained in FACS-sorted repertoires, computational filtering was required. The secondary T-cell response was weaker than the primary response but faster, peaking on day 5 instead of day 15. A small share of clonotypes occurred in both CD4 and CD8 compartments, likely arising from convergent recombination. After the booster, most clones that had expanded after primary vaccination were detected again (around 96% of CD4 and roughly nine tenths of CD8), suggesting broad maintenance of memory.

V lost 2 bases and J lost 1 base; the stretch between them is 7 bases long. As encoded in the germline V gene, CDR1 is KGHSH while CDR2 is LQKENI. The CDR3 runs 14 amino acids, cysteine and phenylalanine included. Only the CDR3 portion is preserved as DNA: 42 bases, with reading frame beginning at the first base. This clonotype has just a few counts. This receptor's antigen is unknown. Base quality data are lacking; no much larger clone is found one base away. This sample was sequenced with an Illumina NovaSeq 6000. Synthesis of TCR cDNA relied on 5'RACE template switching, a step that introduced a universal primer site along with unique molecular identifiers. cDNA synthesis was primed from both the TCR alpha and TCR beta constant segments. Library amplification used two PCR steps, and the second PCR step added sample barcodes and sequencing adapters. Sequencing of libraries was performed on Illumina HiSeq 2500 (2x100 bp) or NovaSeq (2x150 bp). The study's own analysis went as follows. Reads were demultiplexed and collapsed into UMI consensus sequences with MIGEC, and V(D)J alignment was performed with MiXCR. Clonotypes responding to the vaccine were identified with edgeR on replicate PBMC samples, with the criteria of FDR below 0.01 and a log2 fold change above 5 up to day 15. Each bulk clonotype was labeled CD4 or CD8 based on which sequenced repertoire, CD4 or CD8, contained the clonotype at higher abundance. The public reads were quality trimmed at Q25 with fastp and then assembled into clones with MiXCR by TCRdb, keeping productive beta chains. When rows share a CDR3 protein, they turn into one entry using the most common DNA and genes. TCRdb's processing, not the authors' own work, is the source of the V and J calls. Counted in this sample were approximately 330,000 distinct CDR3 sequences; around 12% of them appeared once. The ten largest clones capture about 3% of the sample.

The treatment or condition label corresponds to: live attenuated yellow fever vaccine strain. A standard Ficoll-Paque protocol was used to isolate PBMCs from peripheral blood. CD4 and CD8 T-cell fractions were isolated with Dynabeads CD4 and CD8 positive selection kits. TriZol was used to extract RNA from bulk PBMCs, CD4 and CD8 fractions, and dextramer-positive and dextramer-negative fractions. The source of this sequence is a man between 18 and 35 years old who received the YFV17D yellow fever vaccine. The material sequenced was CD4+ T cells sorted from PBMCs, taken 15 days after the yellow fever booster vaccination. The chain employs TRBV18 and TRBJ2-3; no D gene can be assigned with confidence. This receptor carries the CDR3 CASSPGWRTDTQYF. The DNA sequence is as follows: TGTGCCAGCTCACCAGGTTGGCGCACAGATACGCAGTATTTT.